A selection of T cell receptor beta chains follows, all from one sample in a study of Ad26.COV2.S vaccination and SARS-CoV-2 variants. Only in-frame clones appear in the TCRdb table, and some are missing; sequencing was by immunoSEQ multiplex PCR. The sample includes approximately 350,000 clones, around four fifths of them seen just once. The sample consisted of peripheral blood, taken in a trial of Ad26.COV2.S vaccine versus placebo. Source of these receptors: a person between 18 and 59 years old who received the Ad26.COV2.S COVID-19 vaccine or a placebo. Both conserved end residues are part of each CDR3. A D gene is named only where the DNA matches it firmly. Rows give clone size only sometimes, using once, few, many, or a class for an expanded clone.

>TRBV5-4|TRBD1|once|TRBJ2-3|16
CASSLGVGTGTDTQYF
TGTGCCAGCAGCTTGGGAGTAGGGACAGGGACAGATACGCAGTATTTT
>TRBV3-1/TRBV3-2|TRBD1|few|TRBJ1-2|12
CASSLGTAGYTF
TGTGCCAGCAGCCTGGGGACAGCGGGCTACACCTTC
>TRBV14|NA|few|TRBJ1-3|15
CASSQNRGAGNTIYF
TGTGCCAGCAGCCAAAACCGCGGAGCTGGAAACACCATATATTTT
>TRBV6-2/TRBV6-3|NA|few|TRBJ1-5|13
CASSYAGWQPQHF
TGTGCCAGCAGTTACGCTGGGTGGCAGCCCCAGCATTTT
>TRBV7-8|NA|few|TRBJ1-5|12
CASSRSNQPQHF
TGTGCCAGCAGCCGAAGCAATCAGCCCCAGCATTTT
>TRBV24-1|TRBD1|NA|TRBJ2-1|16
CATSKGQGASYNEQFF
TGTGCCACCAGTAAAGGACAGGGGGCTTCCTACAATGAGCAGTTCTTC
>TRBV5-1|TRBD2|NA|TRBJ2-1|15
CASSFPGGRSTEQFF
TGCGCCAGCAGCTTTCCGGGAGGAAGGTCCACTGAGCAGTTCTTC
>TRBV7-2|NA|NA|TRBJ2-7|12
CASSFSVYEQYF
TGTGCCAGCAGCTTCTCGGTCTACGAGCAGTACTTC
>TRBV2|NA|NA|TRBJ1-2|15
CASSVIPRSNYGYTF
TGTGCCAGCAGTGTAATTCCTCGGTCTAACTATGGCTACACCTTC
>TRBV24-1|TRBD1|NA|TRBJ2-1|17
CATSDAWDRGGYNEQFF
TGTGCCACCAGTGACGCTTGGGACAGGGGGGGCTACAATGAGCAGTTCTTC
>TRBV7-6|NA|few|TRBJ2-1|15
CASSLAVDFGDEQFF
TGTGCCAGCAGCTTAGCGGTTGACTTTGGGGATGAGCAGTTCTTC
>TRBV11-1|NA|once|TRBJ2-7|14
CASSLRRTPYEQYF
TGTGCCAGCAGCTTGAGACGGACTCCCTACGAGCAGTACTTC
>TRBV7-6|NA|NA|TRBJ1-1|13
CASSPNRKPEAFF
TGTGCCAGCAGCCCGAACAGGAAACCTGAAGCTTTCTTT
>TRBV25-1|NA|NA|TRBJ1-2|15
CASSEWLEANYGYTF
TGTGCCAGCAGTGAATGGCTTGAGGCTAACTATGGCTACACCTTC
>TRBV5-4|NA|NA|TRBJ2-7|14
CASSLQERDYEQYF
TGTGCCAGCAGCTTGCAGGAAAGGGACTACGAGCAGTACTTC
>TRBV12-3/TRBV12-4|NA|NA|TRBJ1-2|13
CASSSDSYYGYTF
TGTGCCAGCAGTTCCGACAGCTATTATGGCTACACCTTC
>TRBV5-6|TRBD2|NA|TRBJ2-5|15
CASSLTSGSGETQYF
TGTGCCAGCAGCTTGACTAGCGGGAGTGGAGAGACCCAGTACTTC
>TRBV5-1|NA|once|TRBJ1-1|12
CASSLGQGEAFF
TGCGCCAGCAGCTTGGGCCAAGGAGAAGCTTTCTTT
>TRBV7-8|TRBD2|NA|TRBJ2-5|17
CASSSLKRGARKETQYF
TGTGCCAGCAGCTCCTTAAAGCGGGGGGCGAGAAAAGAGACCCAGTACTTC
>TRBV27|NA|NA|TRBJ1-6|13
CASTGQGRSPLHF
TGTGCCAGCACGGGTCAGGGACGTTCACCCCTCCACTTT
>TRBV5-1|TRBD2|once|TRBJ2-1|17
CASSLAATSENYNEQFF
TGCGCCAGCAGCTTGGCCGCTACTAGCGAGAACTACAATGAGCAGTTCTTC
>TRBV19|NA|NA|TRBJ1-1|14
CASSLLNRDTEAFF
TGTGCCAGTAGTCTACTCAACAGGGACACTGAAGCTTTCTTT
>TRBV2|TRBD1|NA|TRBJ2-5|14
CASSRPTGRETQYF
TGTGCCAGCAGTCGTCCGACAGGGAGAGAGACCCAGTACTTC
>TRBV18|NA|NA|TRBJ2-5|15
CASSPNKGPQETQYF
TGTGCCAGCTCACCAAATAAGGGCCCTCAAGAGACCCAGTACTTC
>TRBV19|NA|NA|TRBJ1-1|12
CASSIGRIEAFF
TGTGCCAGTAGTATAGGACGGATCGAAGCTTTCTTT
>TRBV9|NA|NA|TRBJ2-7|14
CASSAMGGSYEQYF
TGTGCCAGCAGCGCCATGGGCGGTTCCTACGAGCAGTACTTC
>TRBV6-2/TRBV6-3|TRBD1|NA|TRBJ1-5|19
CASSYTPLQGAPPNQPQHF
TGTGCCAGCAGTTACACGCCTTTACAGGGGGCGCCCCCCAATCAGCCCCAGCATTTT
>TRBV11-2|NA|NA|TRBJ2-3|12
CASSLVKDTQYF
TGTGCCAGCAGCTTAGTCAAAGATACGCAGTATTTT
>TRBV19|NA|NA|TRBJ1-2|16
CASSRAGPAGGYGYTF
TGTGCCAGTAGTAGGGCCGGTCCCGCAGGCGGCTATGGCTACACCTTC